The 27 T cell receptor beta chains given below trace back to one sample, sequenced in a study of OX40 agonist ivuxolimab in advanced cancers. Profiling relied on immunoSEQ multiplex PCR, and the TCRdb table lists in-frame clones only, not all of them. The table records 75,000 to 80,000 clones, around four fifths of them present only once. Specimen: CD4+ or CD8+ T cells sorted from blood, collected in a trial of the OX40 agonist ivuxolimab. The receptors here all came from an adult with an advanced solid tumor such as melanoma, head and neck, liver or kidney cancer.

This clone showed up just a few times. This chain links TRBV5-1 with TRBJ1-1; D is unclear. V lost 0 bases and J 4 bases, leaving 4 bases between the germline ends. The CDR3 length is 12 residues. Germline V gene data show CDR1 as SGHRS and CDR2 as YFSETQ. In DNA form, the CDR3 reads TGCGCCAGCAGCTTGGGTACCACTGAAGCTTTCTTT. This encodes CASSLGTTEAFF. The full variable domain, its missing parts supplied by reference TRBV5-1 and TRBJ1-1, is KAGVTQTPRYLIKTRGQQVTLSCSPISGHRSVSWYQQTPGQGLQFLFEYFSETQRNKGNFPGRFSGRQFSNSRSEMNVSTLELGDSALYLCASSLGTTEAFFGQGTRLTVV.

The chain employs TRBV5-1 and TRBJ2-7, with 15 bases aligning to TRBD2. In germline, CDR1 is SGHRS, CDR2 YFSETQ. The CDR3 is made up of 18 amino acids. After removal of 3 bases from V and 3 bases from J, the junction contained 10 bases not matched to a gene. The CDR3: CASSSGTSGGSTFYEQYF. DNA of the CDR3: TGCGCCAGCAGCTCCGGGACTAGCGGGGGGTCCACTTTCTACGAGCAGTACTTC.

This chain joins TRBV21-1 and TRBJ2-1; TRBD2, the table's D call, was not compared with the DNA. TRBV21-1 is labeled a pseudogene. The length of the CDR3 is 17 residues. This chain's CDR3 is CASSKRPSGSSYNEQFF. The DNA of the CDR3 is TGTGCCAGCAGCAAACGCCCTAGCGGGTCATCCTACAATGAGCAGTTCTTC.

The genes are TRBV19 and TRBJ2-2; a weak D match, TRBD2 (6 bases). In germline, CDR1 is LNHDA, CDR2 SQIVND (reference sequence). Trimming removed 4 bases from V and 2 bases from J, with 8 bases in between. The CDR3 covers 14 residues. CDR3 coding DNA: TGTGCCAGTAGTACCGGGACTAACACCGGGGAGCTGTTTTTT. Translation: CASSTGTNTGELFF.

V gene TRBV7-8 combines with J gene TRBJ2-1, with D possibly TRBD2 on 6 matching bases. This CDR3 region has 14 residues. Trimming pared 3 bases from V and 4 bases from J, leaving 10 bases between. The germline gives CDR1 SGHVS, CDR2 FQNEAQ. CDR3 in DNA: TGTGCCAGCAGCTTTGCGGGACCGTACAATGAGCAGTTCTTC. Translation gives CASSFAGPYNEQFF.

The chain combines TRBV23-1 with TRBJ1-5; D gene uncertain. TRBV23-1 is an ORF, with its function uncertain. With 7 bases removed from V and 1 base from J, the gap between germline ends came to 11 bases. The CDR3 is made up of 14 amino acids. CDR3 sequence: CASKEGSSNQPQHF. DNA of the CDR3: TGCGCCAGCAAGGAAGGGTCCAGCAATCAGCCCCAGCATTTT.

The chain couples TRBV5-8 to TRBJ1-5; D gene ambiguous. Trimming removed 3 bases at V and 4 bases at J, with 14 bases between. The CDR3 runs 15 residues. The V gene's germline CDR1 is SGHTS and CDR2 YDEGEE. For the CDR3, the DNA is TGTGCCAGCAGCTCCGAGAGTAGGGAAAATCAGCCCCAGCATTTT. Residues: CASSSESRENQPQHF.

V gene TRBV19 combines with J gene TRBJ2-1, with 13 bases fitting TRBD2. Looked up from germline, CDR1 is LNHDA and CDR2 is SQIVND (reference sequence). V shed 1 base, J shed 11 bases, and the junction held 8 bases outside the gene matches. There are 16 residues in the CDR3. The DNA of the CDR3 is TGTGCCAGTAGTATAGTATCAGGACTAGCGGGGGAGAAGCAGTTCTTC. Amino acid sequence: CASSIVSGLAGEKQFF.

This clone was seen just once. The chain combines TRBV29-1 with TRBJ1-2; D is uncertain. Germline V gene sequence: CDR1 SQVTM, CDR2 ANQGSEA. CDR3 length equals 11 residues. The V gene lost 2 bases and the J gene lost 4 bases, with 5 bases spanning the gap. CDR3 residues: CSVETVYGYTF. The CDR3 DNA reads TGCAGCGTTGAAACCGTCTATGGCTACACCTTC.

This sequence joins TRBV19 and TRBJ2-2, with D uncertain. The CDR3 length is 20 residues. Trimming removed 8 bases from V and 5 bases from J, with 33 bases in between. From germline, CDR1 is LNHDA and CDR2 SQIVND (reference sequence). The CDR3 DNA sequence: TGTGCCAGTCGGGTTCTCACTCTTGCAGGACCCCTAGGGTCTACCGGGGAGCTGTTTTTT. This translates into CASRVLTLAGPLGSTGELFF.

CDR3 sequence: CASSVMGQGTDYTGELFF. The CDR3 nucleotides are TGTGCCAGCAGTGTTATGGGACAGGGGACTGATTACACCGGGGAGCTGTTTTTT. The V and J genes are TRBV2 and TRBJ2-2; 10 bases fit TRBD1. The CDR3 covers 18 residues. Trimming removed 4 bases from V and 3 bases from J; junction bases left unmatched: 11. Looked up from germline, CDR1 is SNHLY and CDR2 is FYNNEI.

The rearrangement uses TRBV29-1 and TRBJ1-2; 8 bases match TRBD1. Germline CDR1 is SQVTM and CDR2 is ANQGSEA. With V trimmed by 3 bases and J by 8 bases, 8 bases remained unmatched. This CDR3 has 13 residues. This CDR3 is CSVDSRQGRGYTF. CDR3 in DNA: TGCAGCGTTGATTCTCGACAGGGGAGAGGCTACACCTTC.

This chain links TRBV15 with TRBJ2-7; TRBD2 matches 13 bases. J gave up 1 base and V 0 bases, and 0 bases lay outside the gene matches. CDR1 LNHNV and CDR2 YYDKDF come from the germline V gene (reference sequence). The CDR3 contains 16 residues. CDR3 sequence (DNA): TGTGCCACCAGCAGAGAGGGACTAGCGGGATCCTACGAGCAGTACTTC. It yields the protein CATSREGLAGSYEQYF.

This sequence joins TRBV14 and TRBJ1-3; D is unresolved. The germline V and J ends were trimmed by 3 bases and 0 bases, with 12 bases remaining between them. Germline lookup yields CDR1 SGHDN and CDR2 FVKESK. The CDR3 contains 16 residues. The CDR3 sequence: CASSQPGAGSGNTIYF. The DNA for the CDR3 is TGTGCCAGCAGCCAGCCGGGCGCGGGCTCTGGAAACACCATATATTTT.

The rearrangement uses TRBV27 and TRBJ2-7; 10 bases align to TRBD2. Germline V CDR1 and CDR2: MNHEY, SMNVEV (reference sequence). Unmatched junction bases numbered 10, after V lost 2 bases and J lost 0 bases. The CDR3 spans 18 residues. The CDR3 here is CASSLRSSGSLSSYEQYF. For the CDR3, the DNA is TGTGCCAGCAGTTTAAGGTCTAGCGGGAGCCTCAGCTCCTACGAGCAGTACTTC.

The rearrangement joins TRBV7-2 to TRBJ1-1, with 7 bases fitting TRBD1. After removal of 2 bases from V and 4 bases from J, the junction contained 4 bases not matched to a gene. Germline V CDR1 and CDR2: SGHTA, FQGNSA. CDR3 length: 14 residues. This chain's CDR3 is CASSLNSGGTEAFF. In nucleotides, the CDR3 is TGTGCCAGCAGCTTAAACTCAGGGGGCACTGAAGCTTTCTTT. Filled out from reference TRBV7-2 and TRBJ1-1, the complete variable domain reads GAGVSQSPSNKVTEKGKDVELRCDPISGHTALYWYRQSLGQGLEFLIYFQGNSAPDKSGLPSDRFSAERTGGSVSTLTIQRTQQEDSAVYLCASSLNSGGTEAFFGQGTRLTVV.

This chain uses TRBV28 with TRBJ1-1; weak D call: TRBD1 (5 bases). The CDR3 sequence is 15 residues long. Per the germline V gene, CDR1 is MDHEN and CDR2 is SYDVKM. Trimming took 3 bases from V and 1 from J, leaving 12 bases between them. In nucleotides, the CDR3 is TGTGCCAGCAGTTTCCAGGGATACGGGAACACTGAAGCTTTCTTT. It is translated as CASSFQGYGNTEAFF.

The J gene is TRBJ2-5, the V gene TRBV6-1, with D uncertain. The CDR3 is 13 residues long. Trimming took 4 bases from V and 1 from J, leaving 7 bases between them. CDR1 MNHNS and CDR2 SASEGT come from the germline V gene. The CDR3 region is CASSVKTQETQYF. In nucleotides, the CDR3 is TGTGCCAGCAGTGTCAAGACCCAAGAGACCCAGTACTTC.

This clone turned up a few times. J is TRBJ1-1 and V is TRBV5-1; D is uncertain. The V gene's germline CDR1 is SGHRS and CDR2 YFSETQ. Deletions cut 0 bases from V and 5 bases from J, with 11 bases between. The CDR3 spans 14 residues. The CDR3 spells CASSLGNKGTEAFF. As DNA, the CDR3 is TGCGCCAGCAGCTTGGGAAATAAGGGTACTGAAGCTTTCTTT.

The V gene is TRBV18, the J gene TRBJ2-7; 9 bases are a match to TRBD1. The CDR3 has 13 amino acids. V dropped 6 bases and J dropped 3; count of bases not matched to a gene: 3. CDR1 KGHSH and CDR2 LQKENI come from the germline V gene. The CDR3: CASSRDRDYEQYF. The CDR3 bases are TGTGCCAGCTCGCGGGACAGGGACTACGAGCAGTACTTC.

For the CDR3, the DNA is TGTGCCAGCAGCCGGCGGGTGGGTTCTGGAAACACCATATATTTT. Translation gives CASSRRVGSGNTIYF. This chain uses TRBV11-2 with TRBJ1-3; no firm D call. The CDR3 extends over 15 amino acids. Germline V gene sequence: CDR1 SGHAT, CDR2 FQNNGV. V gave up 5 bases and J gave up 1 base, with 12 bases separating them.

V and J are TRBV5-1 and TRBJ2-7; maybe TRBD2 (5 bases). The germline V gene has CDR1 SGHRS and CDR2 YFSETQ. The CDR3 is made up of 14 amino acids. V was shortened by 2 bases and J by 6 bases, with 15 bases between the two germline ends. The CDR3 DNA is TGCGCCAGCAGCTTAGTCGGGATATCGGGCGAGCAGTACTTC. Its translation is CASSLVGISGEQYF.

The chain combines TRBV11-2 with TRBJ2-1; 10 nucleotides agree with TRBD2. This CDR3 is built from 16 residues. Germline lookup yields CDR1 SGHAT and CDR2 FQNNGV. V lost 3 bases and J lost 5; bases outside the gene matches: 7. The CDR3 here is CASSFRGTSADNEQFF. In DNA, the CDR3 is TGTGCCAGCAGCTTTCGCGGGACTAGCGCTGACAATGAGCAGTTCTTC. Full variable domain (rest looked up from reference TRBV11-2 and TRBJ2-1): EAGVAQSPRYKIIEKRQSVAFWCNPISGHATLYWYQQILGQGPKLLIQFQNNGVVDDSQLPKDRFSAERLKGVDSTLKIQPAKLEDSAVYLCASSFRGTSADNEQFFGPGTRLTVL.

The chain joins TRBV5-1 to TRBJ2-5; 10 bases map to TRBD2. The CDR3 has 16 residues. Trimming cost V 4 bases and J 2 bases; bases outside gene matches: 8. Germline V gene data show CDR1 as SGHRS and CDR2 as YFSETQ. In DNA form, the CDR3 reads TGCGCCAGCAGCCCAGTAGCGGGGGGCCATCAAGAGACCCAGTACTTC. Its translation: CASSPVAGGHQETQYF. Full variable domain (outside the CDR3, taken from reference TRBV5-1 and TRBJ2-5): KAGVTQTPRYLIKTRGQQVTLSCSPISGHRSVSWYQQTPGQGLQFLFEYFSETQRNKGNFPGRFSGRQFSNSRSEMNVSTLELGDSALYLCASSPVAGGHQETQYFGPGTRLLVL.

J is TRBJ2-2 and V is TRBV7-2, with 10 bases aligning to TRBD2. The V gene's germline CDR1 is SGHTA and CDR2 FQGNSA. There are 16 residues in the CDR3. V lost 4 bases, J lost 5 bases, and 7 bases stayed unmatched. The CDR3 loop reads CASSSSGGAVTGELFF. CDR3 coding DNA: TGTGCCAGCAGCTCAAGCGGGGGGGCCGTTACCGGGGAGCTGTTTTTT. Filled out from reference TRBV7-2 and TRBJ2-2, the complete variable domain reads GAGVSQSPSNKVTEKGKDVELRCDPISGHTALYWYRQSLGQGLEFLIYFQGNSAPDKSGLPSDRFSAERTGGSVSTLTIQRTQQEDSAVYLCASSSSGGAVTGELFFGEGSRLTVL.

In this sample, this clone turned up once. The chain recombines TRBV7-9 with TRBJ2-1; tentatively, D is TRBD1 (7 bases). This CDR3 has 16 amino acids. Germline CDR1 is SEHNR and CDR2 is FQNEAQ (reference sequence). Trimming removed 1 base at V and 7 bases at J, with 17 bases between. The CDR3 DNA reads TGTGCCAGCAGCTTAGAGCGGAGGGGGCAGAGAAATGAGCAGTTCTTC. Protein product: CASSLERRGQRNEQFF.

This rearrangement joins TRBV7-2 to TRBJ1-2; 8 nucleotides align to TRBD1. V trimming: 5 bases; J trimming: 8 bases; junction bases outside the gene matches: 10. CDR3 length: 14 residues. CDR1 is SGHTA, CDR2 FQGNSA, per germline. CDR3 sequence: CASSSRDRRDGYTF. The CDR3 nucleotides read TGTGCCAGCAGCAGCCGGGACAGGAGGGACGGCTACACCTTC.